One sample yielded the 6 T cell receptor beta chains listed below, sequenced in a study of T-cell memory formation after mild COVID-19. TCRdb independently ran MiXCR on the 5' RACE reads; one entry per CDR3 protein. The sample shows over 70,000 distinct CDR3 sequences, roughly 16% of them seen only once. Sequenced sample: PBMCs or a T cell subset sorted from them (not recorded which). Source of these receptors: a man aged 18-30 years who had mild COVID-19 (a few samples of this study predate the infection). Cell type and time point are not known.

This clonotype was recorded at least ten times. The CDR3 sequence is CASSQETGAFQALHF. In DNA form, the CDR3 reads TGCGCCAGCAGCCAAGAAACAGGGGCCTTTCAGGCCCTCCACTTT. V is TRBV4-1 and J is TRBJ1-6; the match to TRBD1 covers 7 bases. In germline, CDR1 is MGHRA, CDR2 YSYEKL. Trimming cost V 0 bases and J 14 bases; bases outside gene matches: 10. This CDR3 is built from 15 residues.

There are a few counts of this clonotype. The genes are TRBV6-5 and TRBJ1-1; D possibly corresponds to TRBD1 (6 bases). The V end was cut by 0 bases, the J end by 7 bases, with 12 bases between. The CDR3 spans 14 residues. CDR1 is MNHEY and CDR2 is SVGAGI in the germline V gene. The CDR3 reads CASSYSERGHEAFF. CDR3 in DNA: TGTGCCAGCAGTTACTCTGAGCGGGGGCATGAAGCTTTCTTT.

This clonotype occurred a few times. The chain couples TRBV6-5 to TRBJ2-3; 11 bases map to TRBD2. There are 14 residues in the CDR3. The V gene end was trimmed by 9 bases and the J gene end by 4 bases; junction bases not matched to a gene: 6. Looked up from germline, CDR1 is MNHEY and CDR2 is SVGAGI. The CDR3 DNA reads TGTGCCAGTACCCTTAGCGGGGGGGCAGATACGCAGTATTTT. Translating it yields CASTLSGGADTQYF.

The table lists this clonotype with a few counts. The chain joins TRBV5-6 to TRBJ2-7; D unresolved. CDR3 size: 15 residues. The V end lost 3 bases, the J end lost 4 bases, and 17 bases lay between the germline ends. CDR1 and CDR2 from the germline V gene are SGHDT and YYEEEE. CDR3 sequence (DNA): TGTGCCAGCAGCTCCCCCTTCCCGGACGGGTACGAGCAGTACTTC. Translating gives CASSSPFPDGYEQYF.

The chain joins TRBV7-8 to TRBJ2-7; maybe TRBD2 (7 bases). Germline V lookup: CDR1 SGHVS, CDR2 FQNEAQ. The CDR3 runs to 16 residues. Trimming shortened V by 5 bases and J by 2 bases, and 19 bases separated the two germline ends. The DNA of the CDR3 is TGTGCCAGCAGCCTTAGGGGGGGACATTCCGCCTACGAGCAGTACTTC. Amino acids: CASSLRGGHSAYEQYF.

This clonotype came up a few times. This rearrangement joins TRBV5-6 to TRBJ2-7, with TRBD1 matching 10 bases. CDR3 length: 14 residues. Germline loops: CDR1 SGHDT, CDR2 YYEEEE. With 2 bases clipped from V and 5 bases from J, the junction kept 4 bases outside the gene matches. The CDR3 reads CASSFGTGDHEQYF. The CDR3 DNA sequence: TGTGCCAGCAGCTTCGGGACAGGGGACCACGAGCAGTACTTC.